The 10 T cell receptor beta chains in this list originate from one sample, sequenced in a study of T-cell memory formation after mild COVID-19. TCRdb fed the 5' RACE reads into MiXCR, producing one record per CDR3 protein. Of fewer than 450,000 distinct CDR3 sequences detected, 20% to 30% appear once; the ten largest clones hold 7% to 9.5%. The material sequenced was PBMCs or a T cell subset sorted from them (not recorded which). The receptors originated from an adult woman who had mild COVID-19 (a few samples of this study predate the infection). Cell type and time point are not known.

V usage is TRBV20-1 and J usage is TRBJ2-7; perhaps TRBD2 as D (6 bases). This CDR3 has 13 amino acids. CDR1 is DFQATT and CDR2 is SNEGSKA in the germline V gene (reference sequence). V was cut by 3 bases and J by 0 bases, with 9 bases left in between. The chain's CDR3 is CSASELASYEQYF. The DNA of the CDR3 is TGCAGTGCTAGTGAACTAGCCTCCTACGAGCAGTACTTC.

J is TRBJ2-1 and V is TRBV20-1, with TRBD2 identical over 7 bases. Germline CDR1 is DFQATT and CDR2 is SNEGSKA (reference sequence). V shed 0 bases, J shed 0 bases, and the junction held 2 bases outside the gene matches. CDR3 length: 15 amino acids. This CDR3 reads CSAREREISYNEQFF. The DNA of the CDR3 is TGCAGTGCTAGAGAGCGGGAGATCTCCTACAATGAGCAGTTCTTC.

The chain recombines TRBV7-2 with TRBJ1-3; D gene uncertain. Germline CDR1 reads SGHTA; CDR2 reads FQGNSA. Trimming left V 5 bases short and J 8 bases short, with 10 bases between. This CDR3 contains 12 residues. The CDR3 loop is CASSPVGYTIYF. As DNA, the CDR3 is TGTGCCAGCAGCCCCGTAGGATACACCATATATTTT.

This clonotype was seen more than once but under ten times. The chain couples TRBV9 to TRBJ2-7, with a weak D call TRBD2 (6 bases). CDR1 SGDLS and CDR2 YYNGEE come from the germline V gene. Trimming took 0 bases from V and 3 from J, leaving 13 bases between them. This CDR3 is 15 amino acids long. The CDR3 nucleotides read TGTGCCAGCAGCGTAGCTACATGGGGGGACTACGAGCAGTACTTC. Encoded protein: CASSVATWGDYEQYF.

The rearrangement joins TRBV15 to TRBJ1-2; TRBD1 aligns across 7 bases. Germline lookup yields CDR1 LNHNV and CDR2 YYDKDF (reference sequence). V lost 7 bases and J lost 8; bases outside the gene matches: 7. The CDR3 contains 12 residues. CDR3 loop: CATIGGGLGYTF. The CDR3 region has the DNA TGTGCCACCATAGGAGGGGGCTTAGGCTACACCTTC.

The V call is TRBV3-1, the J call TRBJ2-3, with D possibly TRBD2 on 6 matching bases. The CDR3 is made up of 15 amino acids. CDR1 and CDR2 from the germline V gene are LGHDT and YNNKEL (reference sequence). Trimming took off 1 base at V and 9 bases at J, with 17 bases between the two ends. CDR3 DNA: TGTGCCAGCAGCCAAGGAGGATGGGGCGGGGCGACGCAGTATTTT. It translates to CASSQGGWGGATQYF.

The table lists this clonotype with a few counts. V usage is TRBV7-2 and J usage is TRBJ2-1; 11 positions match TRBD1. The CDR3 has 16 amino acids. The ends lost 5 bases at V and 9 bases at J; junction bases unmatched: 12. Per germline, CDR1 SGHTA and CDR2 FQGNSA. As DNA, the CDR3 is TGTGCCAGCAGCGCCAACATAGGGACAGGGGGTGGTGAGCAGTTCTTC. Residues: CASSANIGTGGGEQFF.

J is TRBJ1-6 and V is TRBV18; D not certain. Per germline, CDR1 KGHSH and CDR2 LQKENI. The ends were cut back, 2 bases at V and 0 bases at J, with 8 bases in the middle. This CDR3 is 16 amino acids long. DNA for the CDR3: TGTGCCAGCTCACCAGATCAGAGCTCCTATAATTCACCCCTCCACTTT. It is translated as CASSPDQSSYNSPLHF.

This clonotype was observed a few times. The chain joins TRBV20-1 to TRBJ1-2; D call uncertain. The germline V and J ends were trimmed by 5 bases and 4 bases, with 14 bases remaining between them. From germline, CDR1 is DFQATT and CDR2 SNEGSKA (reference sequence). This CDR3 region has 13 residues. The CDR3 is CSAVPSGSYGYTF. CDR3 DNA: TGCAGTGCTGTCCCGTCCGGTAGCTATGGCTACACCTTC.

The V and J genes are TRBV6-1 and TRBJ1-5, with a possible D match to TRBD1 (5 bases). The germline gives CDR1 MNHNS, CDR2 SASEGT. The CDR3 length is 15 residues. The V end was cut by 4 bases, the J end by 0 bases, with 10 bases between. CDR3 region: CASSVQVNSNQPQHF. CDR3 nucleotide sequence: TGTGCCAGCAGTGTACAGGTTAATAGCAATCAGCCCCAGCATTTT.